The entry below describes one T cell receptor beta chain. What it binds is unknown. Each CDR3 protein gets one entry after TCRdb re-called the 5' RACE reads with MiXCR. The table records about 220,000 distinct CDR3 sequences, roughly 10% of them present only once. The sample comes from a study of identical twins. Points from the study as a whole: Researchers reported excess low generation probability among twin-shared out-of-frame alpha sequences. Memory repertoires lacked the insertion deficit that abundant cord blood beta clonotypes showed.

This CDR3 has 15 amino acids. The germline gives CDR1 LGHNA, CDR2 YSLEER. V lost 4 bases and J lost 3; bases outside the gene matches: 7. This rearrangement joins TRBV4-3 to TRBJ2-7; TRBD2 matches at 9 bases. This TCR was sampled from a woman in her late teens or twenties in good health. The sequenced material came from memory (CD45RO+) T cells sorted from blood. The CDR3 reads CASSRSLAGNYEQYF. The DNA of the CDR3 is TGCGCCAGCAGCCGTTCCCTAGCGGGGAACTACGAGCAGTACTTC.